These 12 T cell receptor beta chains came from one sample sequenced in a study of blood T cells in healthy people across ages (dated by TCRdb to about 2015). Libraries came from 5' RACE. Sequenced using an Illumina HiSeq 2500. The second PCR ran for about 7 to 11 cycles and used a J-beta primer mix along with a sample-barcoded 5' primer. TCRdb reprocessed the public reads (quality trimming at Q25 with fastp, clone calling with MiXCR) and kept in-frame beta chains. Rows with a matching CDR3 protein are joined into one entry that keeps the most common DNA and genes. Present in this sample are hundreds of thousands of distinct CDR3 sequences, under 80% of which were seen just once. The ten largest clonotypes hold 25% to 35% of the sample. Sequencing input: blood. The source of these receptors is a man in his thirties or forties in good health.

The V gene is TRBV10-3, the J gene TRBJ1-1, with D uncertain. CDR1 and CDR2 (germline): ENHRY, SYGVKD. The length of the CDR3 is 12 residues. V dropped 7 bases and J dropped 0 bases, with 6 bases sitting between them. This CDR3 is CAITGVNTEAFF. CDR3 DNA: TGTGCCATCACGGGCGTGAACACTGAAGCTTTCTTT.

As for this clonotype: The junction differs from germline at one of its ends, possibly a read error. The rearrangement uses TRBV27 and TRBJ1-4, with D possibly matching TRBD1 (6 bases). The CDR3 has 15 amino acids. Germline CDR1 is MNHEY and CDR2 is SMNVEV (reference sequence). CDR3 sequence (DNA): TGTGCCAGCAGTTCTCTGACGGGGGCAAATGAAAAACCGTTTTTT. This codes for CASSSLTGANEKPFF.

This clonotype was detected many times. The genes are TRBV20-1 and TRBJ2-1, with 10 bases fitting TRBD2. The V and J ends lost 6 bases and 5 bases, in that order; junction bases with no gene match: 7. Germline loops: CDR1 DFQATT, CDR2 SNEGSKA (reference sequence). This CDR3 is 14 amino acids long. DNA of the CDR3: TGCAGTGCCACAGGACTAGCGGAAAACAATGAGCAGTTCTTC. Amino acids: CSATGLAENNEQFF.

V and J are TRBV7-2 and TRBJ2-3; the D gene is possibly TRBD2 (6 bases). Per germline, CDR1 SGHTA and CDR2 FQGNSA. The V and J ends lost 5 bases and 4 bases respectively, with 13 bases between them. The CDR3 extends over 14 amino acids. CDR3 DNA sequence: TGTGCCAGCAGCCAGACTAGTTCATCAGATACGCAGTATTTT. Residues: CASSQTSSSDTQYF.

The chain combines TRBV7-2 with TRBJ2-3; 8 nucleotides agree with TRBD2. The germline CDR1 and CDR2 sequences are SGHTA and FQGNSA. CDR3 length: 16 residues. With V trimmed by 5 bases and J by 4 bases, 11 bases remained unmatched. In nucleotides, the CDR3 is TGTGCCAGCAGCCTTCCGGGACTAGAATTTCCAGATACGCAGTATTTT. Its protein product is CASSLPGLEFPDTQYF.

The CDR3 loop is CASSQEWASEVFDNEQFF. The CDR3 DNA reads TGTGCCAGCAGCCAGGAGTGGGCTAGCGAGGTCTTCGACAATGAGCAGTTCTTC. This chain connects TRBV4-2 to TRBJ2-1, with D perhaps TRBD2 (6 bases). CDR1 is LGHNA, CDR2 YNFKEQ, per germline. V was cut by 3 bases and J by 5 bases, with 23 bases left in between. CDR3 size: 18 residues.

The chain joins TRBV7-3 to TRBJ2-5; the D gene could be TRBD1 or TRBD2 (5 bases each). Trimming removed 4 bases at V and 4 bases at J, with 13 bases between. CDR1 SGHTA and CDR2 FQGTGA come from the germline V gene. The CDR3 is 14 residues long. The DNA of the CDR3 is TGTGCCAGCAGCTCCTCGGTGAGGGGAGAGACCCAGTACTTC. Translation gives CASSSSVRGETQYF.

This clonotype appeared once. The V gene is TRBV10-3, the J gene TRBJ2-2; tentatively, D is TRBD1 (6 bases). CDR1 ENHRY and CDR2 SYGVKD come from the germline V gene. The V end lost 4 bases, the J end lost 0 bases, and 9 bases lay between the germline ends. The length of the CDR3 is 15 residues. The CDR3: CAISVAGANTGELFF. Written as DNA, the CDR3 is TGTGCCATCAGTGTCGCAGGGGCGAACACCGGGGAGCTGTTTTTT.

The V call is TRBV30, the J call TRBJ2-1; D not certain. V was shortened by 1 base and J by 7 bases, with 8 bases between the two germline ends. There are 12 residues in the CDR3. CDR1 is GTSNPN and CDR2 is SVGIG in the germline V gene (reference sequence). The CDR3 is CAWSGAANEQFF. CDR3 DNA: TGTGCCTGGAGTGGGGCTGCGAATGAGCAGTTCTTC.

This chain links TRBV6-1 with TRBJ2-5; D is unresolved. The germline CDR1 and CDR2 sequences are MNHNS and SASEGT. This CDR3 contains 14 residues. The V gene lost 2 bases and the J gene lost 5 bases, with 12 bases spanning the gap. The CDR3 DNA sequence: TGTGCCAGCAGTGAAAGTCCGGGTGGGGAGACCCAGTACTTC. As protein: CASSESPGGETQYF.

Here the CDR3 reads CSVERGQGGFTDTQYF. CDR3 nucleotide sequence: TGCAGCGTTGAAAGGGGACAGGGTGGTTTCACAGATACGCAGTATTTT. The chain employs TRBV29-1 and TRBJ2-3, with TRBD1 identical over 9 bases. Germline loops: CDR1 SQVTM, CDR2 ANQGSEA. The CDR3 runs 16 residues. V lost 2 bases, J lost 2 bases, and 8 bases stayed unmatched.

The chain couples TRBV10-3 to TRBJ2-4; possibly TRBD1 for D (5 bases). Matching the DNA end better, TRBJ2-7 makes the J call doubtful. Germline CDR1 ENHRY, CDR2 SYGVKD. The CDR3 has 14 residues. CDR3 in DNA: TGTGCCATCAGTGAGTCAAGGGGAAGATACGAGCAGTACTTC. This encodes CAISESRGRYEQYF.